The 5 T cell receptor beta chains below all came from one sample that was sequenced in a study of shared clonotypes between healthy human individuals. Repertoires were generated with immunoSEQ multiplex PCR, while TCRdb's copy carries only in-frame clones and drops some. The table has under 1,100,000 clones, approximately 72% seen once. Sequenced sample: memory CD4+ T cells sorted from blood. Subset of the sample: CD45RA-negative fraction. The source of these receptors is a man between 18 and 35 years old in good health.

This chain links TRBV5-1 with TRBJ1-1; 8 bases line up with TRBD1. This CDR3 has 14 amino acids. The trim removed 1 base at V and 6 bases at J, leaving 5 bases unmatched. Germline CDR1 reads SGHRS; CDR2 reads YFSETQ. The CDR3, as DNA: TGCGCCAGCAGCTTGTGGACAGGGATCTCTGAAGCTTTCTTT. Its translation: CASSLWTGISEAFF.

J is TRBJ2-5 and V is TRBV21-1; TRBD2 is the table's D call and was not checked against the DNA. TRBV21-1 is labeled a pseudogene. The CDR3 contains 18 residues. CDR3 sequence (DNA): TGTGCCAGCAGCTCCCGACAAGAAGGGAGTAGAGGTTGGGAGACCCAGTACTTC. Translating gives CASSSRQEGSRGWETQYF.

This chain uses TRBV25-1 with TRBJ2-5, with a possible D match to TRBD1 (5 bases). The CDR3 is made up of 14 amino acids. Trimming stripped 5 bases from V and 5 bases from J, with 15 bases between. The germline CDR1 and CDR2 sequences are MGHDK and SYGVNS. As DNA, the CDR3 is TGTGCCAGCAGTCTCGCAGGGCTTGGCGAGACCCAGTACTTC. Encoded protein: CASSLAGLGETQYF.

This clone was picked up a small number of times. A clone one base away is much larger, so this may be a read error. Other DNA sequences of this sample code for an identical CDR3. V gene TRBV7-8 combines with J gene TRBJ1-2; D is perhaps TRBD1 (6 bases). Trimming removed 5 bases at V and 1 base at J, with 8 bases between. Looked up from germline, CDR1 is SGHVS and CDR2 is FQNEAQ. The CDR3 covers 13 residues. CDR3 residues: CASSPDSNYGYTF. In DNA form, the CDR3 reads TGTGCCAGCAGCCCGGACAGTAACTATGGCTACACCTTC.

V and J are TRBV7-2 and TRBJ1-1, with TRBD1 identical over 7 bases. Germline CDR1 and CDR2: SGHTA and FQGNSA. Trimming at V came to 1 base and at J to 7 bases, leaving 6 bases not matched to a gene. The CDR3 contains 14 residues. This chain's CDR3 is CASSLGRGRFEAFF. CDR3 in DNA: TGTGCCAGCAGCTTAGGGAGGGGGCGATTTGAAGCTTTCTTT.